This T cell receptor beta chain emerged from a study of T cell repertoires in aging, cancer and after chemotherapy. Study overall: Six age groups, ranging from 30 or younger to 70 or older, included the donors. Findings and caveats of the study: Rebound thymic output was suggested by rising median generation probability during chemotherapy in each cancer cohort.

Germline CDR1 is MNHNS and CDR2 is SASEGT. The CDR3 spans 8 amino acids, including both terminal residues. Rearranged V-D-J TRB sequences were amplified with a mixed TRB-A/B primer pool. TCRdb analysed the multiplex PCR reads with MiXCR anew, one entry per CDR3 protein. The repertoire has fewer than 3,500 distinct CDR3 sequences, around a third of them found once; the top ten carry about 14%. A word on this clonotype: Its antigen remains unknown. The conserved final phenylalanine or tryptophan is absent from the CDR3, which likely points to a read error. No DNA is shown, since the ends of the CDR3 on it are uncertain; the CDR3 is the one TCRdb lists.

Peripheral blood genomic DNA, not sorted cells or RNA, was the template. The sample comprised blood. The gene calls are TRBV6-1 and TRBJ2-1; the table calls TRBD1, which could not be checked here. This clonotype was obtained from a human donor in good health. The CDR3 loop reads CASSEVGA.